This TCR beta chain is drawn from a study of identical twins. This clonotype was observed at least ten times. The antigen remains unidentified. Trimming shortened V by 5 bases and J by 2 bases, and 18 bases separated the two germline ends. Germline lookup yields CDR1 DFQATT and CDR2 SNEGSKA (reference sequence). This CDR3 comprises 16 residues. Findings and limits, study-wide: Without tracking the same donors, conclusions rested on cross-sectional statistical analysis. One should note that invariant MAIT and iNKT cells could partly confound zero-insertion analyses.

Unique molecular identifiers were present on cDNA, and template switching added a universal primer site. TCRdb redid the calling of the 5' RACE reads with MiXCR, one entry per CDR3 protein. This table has 200,000 to 250,000 distinct CDR3 sequences, 6% to 9% appearing once. In addition, the sample was reused for a study of yellow fever vaccine responses in identical twins. Per that study: Reportedly, the response of twins' T cells to the vaccine seemed partly convergent, partly personalized.

This TCR derives from a woman younger than 35 in good health. Sequenced: memory (CD45RO+) T cells sorted from blood. The V call is TRBV20-1, the J call TRBJ2-2; D not certain. CDR3 sequence: CSASRVADVNTGELFF. The CDR3 nucleotides read TGCAGTGCTTCTCGAGTGGCGGACGTCAACACCGGGGAGCTGTTTTTT.